The 19 T cell receptor beta chains listed next were all sequenced from one sample in a study of T cell responses to AZD1222 COVID-19 vaccine. The assay was immunoSEQ multiplex PCR, and TCRdb's table has in-frame clones only and misses some. The repertoire includes roughly 100,000 clones, 84% of them detected once, and about 17% sits in the top ten. Here the sequenced sample was peripheral blood, taken on day 0 of AZD1222 vaccination. The receptors derive from an adult in good health.

This clone is judged medium-sized. This sequence joins TRBV28 and TRBJ2-7; TRBD2 might be the D (7 bases). V lost 6 bases to trimming and J lost 12 bases, with 18 bases between them. Germline V gene lookup returns CDR1 MDHEN and CDR2 SYDVKM. The CDR3 runs to 12 residues. CDR3 DNA: TGTGCCAGCAGCCGGAGGGGGAGGGAGAGGTACTTC. It yields the protein CASSRRGRERYF.

J is TRBJ2-2 and V is TRBV9; tentative D call: TRBD2 (5 bases). Trimming took 2 bases from V and 7 from J, leaving 12 bases between them. Germline lookup yields CDR1 SGDLS and CDR2 YYNGEE. CDR3 length: 14 amino acids. The CDR3 coding sequence is TGTGCCAGCAGCGTGAGAAGGACTGGCGGGGAGCTGTTTTTT. The encoded protein is CASSVRRTGGELFF.

In its sample, this clone was seen once. The genes are TRBV24-1 and TRBJ2-7, with D unresolved. This CDR3 is built from 13 residues. V was clipped by 10 bases and J by 2 bases, with 14 bases between them. Germline CDR1 KGHDR, CDR2 SFDVKD. CDR3 residues: CATDGSATYEQYF. The CDR3 DNA sequence: TGTGCCACGGACGGGTCTGCCACCTACGAGCAGTACTTC.

The chain couples TRBV2 to TRBJ1-4; D remains ambiguous. V was trimmed by 7 bases and J by 6 bases, leaving 18 bases between them. The CDR3 has 15 residues. Germline loops: CDR1 SNHLY, CDR2 FYNNEI. The CDR3 spells CASNEQDQVDEKLFF. CDR3 coding DNA: TGTGCCAGCAACGAGCAGGACCAGGTTGATGAAAAACTGTTTTTT. The whole variable domain, filled in from reference TRBV2 and TRBJ1-4, reads EPEVTQTPSHQVTQMGQEVILRCVPISNHLYFYWYRQILGQKVEFLVSFYNNEISEKSEIFDDQFSVERPDGSNFTLKIRSTKLEDSAMYFCASNEQDQVDEKLFFGSGTQLSVL.

The chain carries TRBV9 and TRBJ2-3, with TRBD2 identical over 9 bases. Germline V CDR1 and CDR2: SGDLS, YYNGEE. The CDR3 consists of 16 residues. Losses at the gene ends were 10 bases for V and 6 bases for J; bases not matched to a gene: 18. CDR3 sequence: CASSGGPSGGLDTQYF. The DNA for the CDR3 is TGTGCCTCAAGCGGGGGGCCGTCCGGCGGTTTGGATACGCAGTATTTT.

The chain uses TRBV5-1 and TRBJ1-1, with unresolved D. V shed 2 bases and J shed 5 bases, with 10 bases lying between them. Germline assignment: CDR1 SGHRS and CDR2 YFSETQ. This CDR3 comprises 13 residues. CDR3 coding DNA: TGCGCCAGCAGCTTAAGCCAGTGGACTGAAGCTTTCTTT. It yields the protein CASSLSQWTEAFF.

The CDR3 spells CASSVQDYEQFF. For the CDR3, the DNA is TGTGCCAGCAGCGTTCAAGACTATGAGCAGTTCTTC. J is TRBJ2-1 and V is TRBV7-4; D gene uncertain. Germline lookup yields CDR1 SGHVT and CDR2 SQSDAQ. The CDR3 is 12 amino acids. Trimming left V 5 bases short and J 8 bases short, with 10 bases between.

The CDR3 loop is CASSIGVSGQGLQPQHF. The CDR3 DNA sequence: TGTGCCAGTAGTATAGGGGTTTCGGGACAGGGACTTCAGCCCCAGCATTTT. The chain joins TRBV19 to TRBJ1-5; 9 bases line up with TRBD1. The germline V gene encodes CDR1 LNHDA and CDR2 SQIVND (reference sequence). Trimming at V came to 1 base and at J to 6 bases, leaving 10 bases not matched to a gene. The CDR3 sequence is 17 residues long.

The chain couples TRBV5-1 to TRBJ1-2; D is undetermined. Trimming removed 0 bases at V and 2 bases at J, with 8 bases between. The V gene's germline CDR1 is SGHRS and CDR2 YFSETQ. The CDR3 spans 14 residues. For the CDR3, the DNA is TGCGCCAGCAGCTTGGCAGAGAGAAACTATGGCTACACCTTC. Translating it yields CASSLAERNYGYTF.

This clone came up once. V gene TRBV6-5 combines with J gene TRBJ2-5; no clear D. The CDR3 has 14 amino acids. Trimming removed 7 bases at V and 5 bases at J, with 17 bases between. Looked up from germline, CDR1 is MNHEY and CDR2 is SVGAGI. This CDR3 is CASKAVTQSETQYF. The CDR3 bases are TGTGCCAGCAAGGCCGTCACCCAATCCGAGACCCAGTACTTC.

This chain uses TRBV28 with TRBJ2-5; D might be TRBD1 (6 bases). With 6 bases removed from V and 7 bases from J, the gap between germline ends came to 15 bases. This CDR3 spans 13 amino acids. Germline-derived CDR1 and CDR2 are MDHEN and SYDVKM. The CDR3 coding sequence is TGTGCCAGCAGCCAAGGTAACAGGGCGACCCAGTACTTC. It specifies CASSQGNRATQYF.

The chain carries TRBV9 and TRBJ1-6; the D is unclear. The CDR3 runs 13 residues. Germline values: CDR1 SGDLS, CDR2 YYNGEE. Deletions cut 2 bases from V and 12 bases from J, with 12 bases between. In DNA, the CDR3 is TGTGCCAGCAGCGTGAGGGAAATGGGACCCCTCCACTTT. Translation gives CASSVREMGPLHF.

V and J are TRBV6-2 or TRBV6-3 and TRBJ2-5, with D unclear. Trimming stripped 4 bases from V and 2 bases from J, with 14 bases between. The CDR3 runs to 15 residues. Germline V lookup: CDR1 MNHEY, CDR2 SVGEGT. Written as DNA, the CDR3 is TGTGCCAGCAGTTCGTTTACTTCCCCTCAAGAGACCCAGTACTTC. This encodes CASSSFTSPQETQYF.

The chain employs TRBV19 and TRBJ1-6; 7 nucleotides align to TRBD1. J gave up 9 bases and V 5 bases, and 4 bases lay outside the gene matches. The CDR3 has 13 residues. CDR1 is LNHDA and CDR2 is SQIVND in the germline V gene (reference sequence). The CDR3 is CASSYRGTSPLHF. The CDR3 DNA is TGTGCCAGTAGTTACAGGGGTACTTCACCCCTCCACTTT.

The genes are TRBV12-5 and TRBJ1-5; 7 nucleotides match TRBD1. This CDR3 has 16 residues. Trimming cost V 5 bases and J 1 base; bases outside gene matches: 8. Germline CDR1 and CDR2: LGHNT and FRNRAP. The CDR3 here is CASGPLTGNSNQPQHF. In DNA form, the CDR3 reads TGTGCTAGTGGTCCACTGACAGGGAACAGCAATCAGCCCCAGCATTTT.

The chain uses TRBV6-2 or TRBV6-3 and TRBJ2-5; TRBD2 aligns across 12 bases. Germline V gene sequence: CDR1 MNHEY, CDR2 SVGEGT. With 6 bases clipped from V and 5 bases from J, the junction kept 10 bases outside the gene matches. The CDR3 runs 16 residues. The CDR3 is CASSSGLAGFRETQYF. DNA for the CDR3: TGTGCCAGCAGCTCTGGACTAGCGGGGTTCAGGGAGACCCAGTACTTC.

The chain employs TRBV12-5 and TRBJ1-3, with a tentative D call TRBD1 (6 bases). Trimming cost V 5 bases and J 0 bases, with 14 bases left between them. Germline CDR1 is LGHNT and CDR2 is FRNRAP. The length of the CDR3 is 16 residues. The CDR3 spells CASGDIRGASGNTIYF. CDR3 nucleotide sequence: TGTGCTAGTGGTGATATAAGGGGGGCCTCTGGAAACACCATATATTTT.

The chain joins TRBV7-2 to TRBJ2-1; TRBD2 matches 9 bases. CDR1 and CDR2 from the germline V gene are SGHTA and FQGNSA. This CDR3 spans 17 amino acids. V gave up 0 bases and J gave up 10 bases; unmatched junction bases: 13. CDR3 coding DNA: TGTGCCAGCAGCTTAGCGACCAGCGGGGGGTTCCTTCGGGAGCAGTTCTTC. Amino acid sequence: CASSLATSGGFLREQFF. The full variable domain, rest sourced from reference TRBV7-2 and TRBJ2-1, is GAGVSQSPSNKVTEKGKDVELRCDPISGHTALYWYRQSLGQGLEFLIYFQGNSAPDKSGLPSDRFSAERTGGSVSTLTIQRTQQEDSAVYLCASSLATSGGFLREQFFGPGTRLTVL.

The CDR3 spells CASSYSGSFRIILEQFF. The CDR3, as DNA: TGTGCCAGCAGTTATAGCGGGAGTTTTCGGATCATTCTTGAGCAGTTCTTC. The genes are TRBV27 and TRBJ2-1; 9 nucleotides line up with TRBD2. The germline gives CDR1 MNHEY, CDR2 SMNVEV (reference sequence). V shed 4 bases, J shed 9 bases, and the junction held 16 bases outside the gene matches. This CDR3 spans 17 amino acids.